This T cell receptor beta chain was observed in a study of blood T cell repertoires in COVID-19. Overall study context: The samples span acute and convalescent COVID-19 from the United States, Italy and Spain. Sources were T cells, B-cell-depleted T cells, or PBMCs; the material itself was cDNA or gDNA.

Individuals drawn from about 26 US areas were about 18 to 95 years old. Germline assignment: CDR1 MNHEY and CDR2 SVGAGI. V lost 6 bases, J lost 8 bases, and 4 bases stayed unmatched. This CDR3 has 13 residues. Assay used: immunoSEQ multiplex PCR; TCRdb lists only in-frame clones, some missing. The profile shows around 330,000 clones, 87% of them singletons. The TCR originated in a young woman who had recovered from COVID-19. Sequenced input: PBMCs or T cells enriched from blood (not recorded which). The chain combines TRBV6-5 with TRBJ2-1, with 10 bases matching TRBD1. This CDR3 is CASSRDRGDEQFF. In DNA form, the CDR3 reads TGTGCCAGCAGCCGGGACAGGGGCGATGAGCAGTTCTTC.